One sample yielded the 11 T cell receptor beta chains listed below, sequenced in a study of OX40 agonist ivuxolimab in advanced cancers. Libraries were prepared through the immunoSEQ multiplex PCR assay. TCRdb retrieved this table from immuneACCESS and kept in-frame rearrangements only. Not all clones are present; in checked studies, unresolved V genes account for under half, and no reason is known for the remainder. Recorded for this sample are 82,000 or so clones; around 85% of them occurred a single time. The ten largest clones capture more than 2% of the sample. The specimen comprised CD4+ or CD8+ T cells sorted from blood, sampled in a trial of the OX40 agonist ivuxolimab. These receptors all come from an adult with an advanced solid tumor such as melanoma, head and neck, liver or kidney cancer.

The J gene is TRBJ1-5, the V gene TRBV7-2, with D possibly being TRBD1 (6 bases). Trimming removed 2 bases at V and 5 bases at J, with 13 bases between. The CDR3 spans 15 residues. Germline CDR1 and CDR2: SGHTA and FQGNSA. The CDR3 region has the DNA TGTGCCAGCAGCTTATGGGGGGCTTTCGATCAGCCCCAGCATTTT. As protein: CASSLWGAFDQPQHF.

The gene calls are TRBV7-8 and TRBJ2-3; no clear D gene. CDR3 length: 14 amino acids. V dropped 1 base and J dropped 0 bases, with 5 bases sitting between them. CDR1 SGHVS and CDR2 FQNEAQ come from the germline V gene. The DNA of the CDR3 is TGTGCCAGCAGCTTAGGACCTAGCACAGATACGCAGTATTTT. This encodes CASSLGPSTDTQYF.

The chain joins TRBV28 to TRBJ1-2; 9 bases are a match to TRBD1. The CDR3 is 15 amino acids. Germline CDR1 reads MDHEN; CDR2 reads SYDVKM. The trim removed 4 bases at V and 5 bases at J, leaving 8 bases unmatched. The CDR3: CASSSYRGRRYGYTF. CDR3 coding DNA: TGTGCCAGCAGTTCATACAGGGGGCGGAGGTATGGCTACACCTTC.

V is TRBV9 and J is TRBJ1-2; TRBD1 might be the D (5 bases). The germline V and J ends were trimmed by 4 bases and 5 bases, with 9 bases remaining between them. CDR3 length: 12 residues. The germline gives CDR1 SGDLS, CDR2 YYNGEE. The CDR3 nucleotides read TGTGCCAGCAGCATCCAGGGTTATGGCTACACCTTC. Amino acid sequence: CASSIQGYGYTF.

This clone was picked up one time. V is TRBV4-1 and J is TRBJ2-5; 9 bases are a match to TRBD1. The germline V gene has CDR1 MGHRA and CDR2 YSYEKL. CDR3 length: 15 amino acids. Trimming took 3 bases from V and 2 from J; bases not matched to a gene: 4. DNA for the CDR3: TGCGCCAGCAGCCATGGACAGGGGAATCAAGAGACCCAGTACTTC. Translation gives CASSHGQGNQETQYF.

CDR3 in amino acids: CASSPGGPGNTDTQYF. For the CDR3, the DNA is TGTGCCAGCAGCCCGGGGGGGCCGGGTAACACAGATACGCAGTATTTT. The chain uses TRBV7-2 and TRBJ2-3; the match to TRBD2 covers 8 bases. Germline V gives CDR1 SGHTA, CDR2 FQGNSA. This CDR3 comprises 16 residues. Losses at the gene ends were 5 bases for V and 2 bases for J; bases not matched to a gene: 9.

The chain combines TRBV10-3 with TRBJ2-2, with 9 bases that match TRBD2. CDR3 length equals 16 residues. J lost 0 bases, V lost 8 bases, and 7 bases had no gene match. The germline V gene has CDR1 ENHRY and CDR2 SYGVKD. CDR3 nucleotide sequence: TGTGCCATCTCATCTAGCGGGGCGACGAACACCGGGGAGCTGTTTTTT. Its protein product is CAISSSGATNTGELFF.

The DNA of the CDR3 is TGTGCCATCAGTGAGTCGTGGGGCTATGGCTACACCTTC. Translating gives CAISESWGYGYTF. The gene calls are TRBV10-3 and TRBJ1-2; D is unclear. CDR3 length: 13 amino acids. Trimming removed 0 bases at V and 4 bases at J, with 6 bases between. CDR1 is ENHRY, CDR2 SYGVKD, per germline.

The chain has TRBV30 and TRBJ2-6; 7 nucleotides align to TRBD2. Looked up from germline, CDR1 is GTSNPN and CDR2 is SVGIG (reference sequence). V lost 5 bases and J lost 3; bases outside the gene matches: 4. The CDR3 totals 14 residues. In nucleotides, the CDR3 is TGTGCCTGGGGGGAGGGTGTTGGGGCCAACGTCCTGACTTTC. Encoded protein: CAWGEGVGANVLTF.

As to this clone: At one end, the junction sequence differs from germline, possibly due to a read error. This chain uses TRBV28 with TRBJ1-3; 7 bases match TRBD1. This CDR3 region has 14 residues. Germline lookup yields CDR1 MDHEN and CDR2 SYDVKM. The CDR3 loop reads CASSTPTGTYHGNF. The CDR3, as DNA: TGTGCCAGCAGCACTCCGACAGGGACCTATCATGGGAATTTT.

The chain uses TRBV5-1 and TRBJ1-1; TRBD1 matches at 7 bases. The CDR3 runs to 15 residues. The V and J ends lost 0 bases and 1 base, in that order; junction bases with no gene match: 3. Germline V lookup: CDR1 SGHRS, CDR2 YFSETQ. The CDR3 region has the DNA TGCGCCAGCAGCTTGGTTCGGGACAGGAACACTGAAGCTTTCTTT. It specifies CASSLVRDRNTEAFF.